The 2 T cell receptor beta chains reported below all come from one sample, sequenced in a study of cytomegalovirus exposure and HLA in healthy donors. The PCR contained 60 Vbeta and 13 Jbeta primers. Only in-frame clones appear in the TCRdb table, and some are missing; sequencing was by immunoSEQ multiplex PCR. This table holds 130,000 or so clones, roughly four fifths found once. Material: PBMCs. These receptors were collected from a male donor in good health and CMV-seronegative.

This clone was seen a handful of times. The chain links TRBV7-9 to TRBJ2-5; TRBD2 matches 8 bases. The CDR3 spans 14 residues. Germline-derived CDR1 and CDR2 are SEHNR and FQNEAQ (reference sequence). After removal of 5 bases from V and 5 bases from J, the junction contained 7 bases not matched to a gene. Here the CDR3 DNA reads TGTGCCAGCAGCCTACGGGGGGGAGGGGAGACCCAGTACTTC. This sequence encodes CASSLRGGGETQYF.

The chain couples TRBV27 to TRBJ1-5, with a weak D call TRBD1 (6 bases). The CDR3 is 15 residues long. The ends were cut back, 6 bases at V and 0 bases at J, with 12 bases in the middle. The germline gives CDR1 MNHEY, CDR2 SMNVEV (reference sequence). In DNA form, the CDR3 reads TGTGCCAGCAGCACACAGGGCTATAGCAATCAGCCCCAGCATTTT. Translation: CASSTQGYSNQPQHF.